One sample yielded the 29 T cell receptor beta chains listed below, sequenced in a study of tumor-infiltrating lymphocytes in localized non-small cell lung cancer. Measured with immunoSEQ multiplex PCR; TCRdb has only the in-frame clones, and not every one. In the table there are roughly 7,000 clones, around 70% of which are singletons. Sequenced material: lung tumor tissue. All receptors derive from a human donor with non-small cell lung cancer.

The chain employs TRBV5-1 and TRBJ1-3; 7 bases line up with TRBD1. V lost 7 bases, J lost 0 bases, and 7 bases stayed unmatched. The CDR3 is 15 residues long. Germline CDR1 is SGHRS and CDR2 is YFSETQ. Here the CDR3 DNA reads TGCGCCAGCGCCAGGACAGGAAGCTCTGGAAACACCATATATTTT. This encodes CASARTGSSGNTIYF.

The genes are TRBV5-1 and TRBJ1-3; 8 nucleotides align to TRBD1. CDR1 SGHRS and CDR2 YFSETQ come from the germline V gene. V trimming: 0 bases; J trimming: 4 bases; junction bases outside the gene matches: 3. The CDR3 contains 15 residues. As DNA, the CDR3 is TGCGCCAGCAGCTTGGCTAGGACAGGGGGAAACACCATATATTTT. This encodes CASSLARTGGNTIYF.

The rearrangement joins TRBV30 to TRBJ1-4; D is possibly TRBD1 (5 bases). Germline CDR1 reads GTSNPN; CDR2 reads SVGIG (reference sequence). The CDR3 is made up of 12 amino acids. The V end lost 2 bases, the J end lost 10 bases, and 11 bases lay between the germline ends. CDR3 sequence (DNA): TGTGCCTGGAGTTTTGGGGCGGCAAAACTGTTTTTT. It yields the protein CAWSFGAAKLFF.

This rearrangement joins TRBV5-4 to TRBJ2-3; 8 positions agree with TRBD2. Germline CDR1 is SGHNT and CDR2 is YYREEE (reference sequence). The trim removed 1 base at V and 5 bases at J, leaving 9 bases unmatched. The length of the CDR3 is 16 residues. DNA of the CDR3: TGTGCCAGCAGCTTGCGGCGGGGGGCAGGGATAGATACGCAGTATTTT. As protein: CASSLRRGAGIDTQYF.

The count of this clone is one. The rearrangement links TRBV27 to TRBJ1-4, with 9 bases that match TRBD1. Looked up from germline, CDR1 is MNHEY and CDR2 is SMNVEV (reference sequence). CDR3 length equals 15 residues. V lost 5 bases, J lost 11 bases, and 12 bases stayed unmatched. DNA for the CDR3: TGTGCCAGCAGTGCTTCGGGACAGGGAAGAAGGAAACTGTTTTTT. Protein: CASSASGQGRRKLFF. The full variable domain, rest sourced from reference TRBV27 and TRBJ1-4, is EAQVTQNPRYLITVTGKKLTVTCSQNMNHEYMSWYRQDPGLGLRQIYYSMNVEVTDKGDVPEGYKVSRKEKRNFPLILESPSPNQTSLYFCASSASGQGRRKLFFGSGTQLSVL.

V is TRBV7-8 and J is TRBJ1-2; D gene unclear. Trimming took 4 bases from V and 4 from J, leaving 10 bases between them. Germline CDR1 reads SGHVS; CDR2 reads FQNEAQ. The CDR3 is 13 residues long. CDR3 coding DNA: TGTGCCAGCAGCTCGGGAGGGAGCTATGGCTACACCTTC. This codes for CASSSGGSYGYTF.

In DNA, the CDR3 is TGTGCCAGCAAGGACCCTTATAATTCACCCCTCCACTTT. It translates to CASKDPYNSPLHF. The chain is built from TRBV5-8 and TRBJ1-6; no definite D call. The CDR3 totals 13 residues. CDR1 SGHTS and CDR2 YDEGEE come from the germline V gene. The V gene lost 6 bases and the J gene lost 4 bases, with 8 bases spanning the gap. The full variable domain, rest sourced from reference TRBV5-8 and TRBJ1-6, is EAGVTQSPTHLIKTRGQQATLRCSPISGHTSVYWYQQALGLGLQFLLWYDEGEERNRGNFPPRFSGRQFPNYSSELNVNALELEDSALYLCASKDPYNSPLHFGNGTRLTVT.

This chain links TRBV5-1 with TRBJ2-3; 7 nucleotides match TRBD2. This CDR3 region has 16 residues. Trimming at V came to 4 bases and at J to 3 bases, leaving 11 bases not matched to a gene. Looked up from germline, CDR1 is SGHRS and CDR2 is YFSETQ. The CDR3 loop reads CASSPGASGPTDTQYF. DNA for the CDR3: TGCGCCAGCAGCCCGGGCGCTAGCGGCCCAACAGATACGCAGTATTTT.

This sequence joins TRBV11-2 and TRBJ2-7, with 8 bases lining up with TRBD1. Germline CDR1 reads SGHAT; CDR2 reads FQNNGV. CDR3 size: 14 residues. The trim removed 5 bases at V and 4 bases at J, leaving 7 bases unmatched. For the CDR3, the DNA is TGTGCCAGCAGCACCTGGACAGGGCAGTACGAGCAGTACTTC. It yields the protein CASSTWTGQYEQYF.

This chain joins TRBV7-8 and TRBJ1-1; D not certain. Germline V gene data show CDR1 as SGHVS and CDR2 as FQNEAQ. The germline V and J ends were trimmed by 4 bases and 5 bases, with 14 bases remaining between them. There are 14 residues in the CDR3. Here the CDR3 DNA reads TGTGCCAGCAGCTCCCACGGGCCGGGGACTGAAGCTTTCTTT. Amino acid sequence: CASSSHGPGTEAFF.

The chain uses TRBV11-3 and TRBJ2-3, with TRBD2 identical over 7 bases. V shed 3 bases, J shed 0 bases, and the junction held 3 bases outside the gene matches. The CDR3 is 15 residues long. Germline CDR1 reads SGHNT; CDR2 reads YENEEA. This CDR3 reads CASSFPSGSTDTQYF. The CDR3 DNA is TGTGCCAGCAGCTTCCCTAGCGGTAGCACAGATACGCAGTATTTT.

This clone appeared a few times. This sequence joins TRBV6-1 and TRBJ1-6; D possibly corresponds to TRBD1 (5 bases). The V gene's germline CDR1 is MNHNS and CDR2 SASEGT. The length of the CDR3 is 15 residues. V lost 1 base and J lost 7, with 11 bases in between. The CDR3 sequence is CASSEGPGWNSPLHF. The CDR3 bases are TGTGCCAGCAGTGAAGGGCCAGGGTGGAATTCACCCCTCCACTTT.

The V and J genes are TRBV5-1 and TRBJ2-1, with TRBD2 identical over 9 bases. V lost 4 bases to trimming and J lost 0 bases; unmatched junction nucleotides: 5. This CDR3 has 16 residues. Germline assignment: CDR1 SGHRS and CDR2 YFSETQ. DNA for the CDR3: TGCGCCAGCAGCGGAGCGGGGGGCAGCTCCTACAATGAGCAGTTCTTC. It yields the protein CASSGAGGSSYNEQFF.

This clone was observed a handful of times. The chain has TRBV6-6 and TRBJ2-3; unclear D gene. Germline loops: CDR1 MNHNY, CDR2 SVGAGI (reference sequence). CDR3 length: 16 residues. V lost 2 bases to trimming and J lost 4 bases, with 16 bases between them. The CDR3 sequence: CASSYHSGYRADTQYF. The CDR3 DNA sequence: TGTGCCAGCAGTTACCATTCCGGGTACCGGGCAGATACGCAGTATTTT.

The chain carries TRBV5-1 and TRBJ1-1; no firm D call. The CDR3 loop spans 14 amino acids. V dropped 1 base and J dropped 0 bases, with 7 bases sitting between them. Germline assignment: CDR1 SGHRS and CDR2 YFSETQ. The CDR3 reads CASSLLRLNTEAFF. The CDR3 DNA reads as TGCGCCAGCAGCTTGCTGAGATTGAACACTGAAGCTTTCTTT.

The rearrangement links TRBV13 to TRBJ2-3; D gene uncertain. Germline V gene data show CDR1 as PRHDT and CDR2 as FYEKMQ (reference sequence). There are 14 residues in the CDR3. V dropped 0 bases and J dropped 7 bases, with 11 bases sitting between them. The CDR3 bases are TGTGCCAGCAGCTTAGGTCCCTATGTGAATACGCAGTATTTT. Its protein is CASSLGPYVNTQYF.

This clone has a handful of counts. The gene calls are TRBV9 and TRBJ2-2; D uncertain. Germline assignment: CDR1 SGDLS and CDR2 YYNGEE. V was shortened by 4 bases and J by 4 bases, with 5 bases between the two germline ends. The CDR3 is 12 residues long. The CDR3 sequence: CASSTSTGELFF. The CDR3 DNA reads TGTGCCAGCAGCACCAGCACCGGGGAGCTGTTTTTT.

This clone was seen a handful of times. The rearrangement joins TRBV5-1 to TRBJ2-5; TRBD2 is a possible D gene (6 bases). V gave up 6 bases and J gave up 2 bases, with 14 bases separating them. Germline CDR1 SGHRS, CDR2 YFSETQ. The CDR3 is made up of 14 amino acids. As DNA, the CDR3 is TGCGCCAGCAAATGGGGGGACCAGCAAGAGACCCAGTACTTC. Residues: CASKWGDQQETQYF.

The V call is TRBV4-2, the J call TRBJ2-1; D gene ambiguous. V gave up 1 base and J gave up 5 bases, with 9 bases separating them. The CDR3 is 14 residues long. Germline assignment: CDR1 LGHNA and CDR2 YNFKEQ. The CDR3 sequence is CASSQGPVNNEQFF. Written as DNA, the CDR3 is TGTGCCAGCAGCCAAGGACCGGTGAACAATGAGCAGTTCTTC.

The chain recombines TRBV7-2 with TRBJ1-1; 11 bases fit TRBD1. The CDR3 length is 15 residues. The J segment lost 6 bases and the V segment lost 4 bases, leaving 7 bases of the junction unmatched. Per germline, CDR1 SGHTA and CDR2 FQGNSA. DNA of the CDR3: TGTGCCAGCAGCTCACAAGGACAGGGGGCGGCTGAAGCTTTCTTT. It is translated as CASSSQGQGAAEAFF.

The chain couples TRBV5-4 to TRBJ2-5; D might be TRBD1 (5 bases). The CDR3 runs 16 residues. Trimming left V 2 bases short and J 0 bases short, with 14 bases between. Germline CDR1 reads SGHNT; CDR2 reads YYREEE (reference sequence). CDR3 residues: CASSFYKGSDQETQYF. CDR3 sequence (DNA): TGTGCCAGCAGCTTTTACAAGGGGTCGGACCAAGAGACCCAGTACTTC.

This clone was found a few times. The chain recombines TRBV14 with TRBJ2-6; D unresolved. This CDR3 region has 16 residues. CDR1 is SGHDN and CDR2 is FVKESK in the germline V gene. V was pared by 4 bases and J by 0 bases, with 10 bases between. The CDR3 DNA reads TGTGCCAGCAGCCTCGGATCCTACTCTGGGGCCAACGTCCTGACTTTC. It codes for CASSLGSYSGANVLTF.

The V gene is TRBV7-9, the J gene TRBJ2-1; 11 bases are shared with TRBD2. The trim removed 5 bases at V and 8 bases at J, leaving 8 bases unmatched. Germline-derived CDR1 and CDR2 are SEHNR and FQNEAQ (reference sequence). The CDR3 spans 15 residues. CDR3 protein: CASSPLAGGPDEQFF. In DNA form, the CDR3 reads TGTGCCAGCAGCCCGTTAGCGGGGGGGCCAGATGAGCAGTTCTTC.

CDR3 DNA sequence: TGTGCCAGCAGCTCACCCTTTTACAATGAGCAGTTCTTC. It encodes CASSSPFYNEQFF. The rearrangement uses TRBV7-9 and TRBJ2-1; no clear D gene. Germline V gene data show CDR1 as SEHNR and CDR2 as FQNEAQ (reference sequence). V lost 4 bases to trimming and J lost 4 bases, with 8 bases between them. This CDR3 is built from 13 residues. Together with reference TRBV7-9 and TRBJ2-1, the CDR3 gives the full variable domain: DTGVSQNPRHKITKRGQNVTFRCDPISEHNRLYWYRQTLGQGPEFLTYFQNEAQLEKSRLLSDRFSAERPKGSFSTLEIQRTEQGDSAMYLCASSSPFYNEQFFGPGTRLTVL.

The rearrangement joins TRBV2 to TRBJ2-7; perhaps TRBD1 as D (6 bases). Germline CDR1 is SNHLY and CDR2 is FYNNEI. CDR3 length equals 13 residues. V was shortened by 7 bases and J by 7 bases, with 17 bases between the two germline ends. The CDR3 spells CASIQVQGREQYF. The DNA of the CDR3 is TGTGCCAGCATTCAAGTCCAGGGGAGAGAGCAGTACTTC.

The chain uses TRBV7-3 and TRBJ1-1; D gene unclear. Trimming removed 5 bases at V and 3 bases at J, with 10 bases between. Germline V lookup: CDR1 SGHTA, CDR2 FQGTGA. This CDR3 has 13 residues. CDR3 in amino acids: CASSRRADTEAFF. Here the CDR3 DNA reads TGTGCCAGCAGCCGTAGGGCGGACACTGAAGCTTTCTTT.

The chain joins TRBV4-1 to TRBJ1-1; weak D call: TRBD1 (6 bases). The CDR3 extends over 13 amino acids. Trimming pared 6 bases from V and 5 bases from J, leaving 13 bases between. CDR1 MGHRA and CDR2 YSYEKL come from the germline V gene. CDR3 in DNA: TGCGCCAGCAGACTACAGGGCGGAACTGAAGCTTTCTTT. As protein: CASRLQGGTEAFF.

The chain carries TRBV19 and TRBJ1-1, with TRBD1 matching 7 bases. From germline, CDR1 is LNHDA and CDR2 SQIVND (reference sequence). This CDR3 has 15 residues. V lost 6 bases to trimming and J lost 1 base; unmatched junction nucleotides: 8. The CDR3 DNA follows: TGTGCCAGTAGCCAAATCCAGGGGGGGAACACTGAAGCTTTCTTT. Translating gives CASSQIQGGNTEAFF.

This clone was observed a few times. J is TRBJ2-7 and V is TRBV28, with 8 bases aligning to TRBD1. The CDR3 totals 14 residues. Unmatched junction bases numbered 6, after V lost 5 bases and J lost 3 bases. CDR1 MDHEN and CDR2 SYDVKM come from the germline V gene. This CDR3 reads CASSATGTGYEQYF. CDR3 nucleotide sequence: TGTGCCAGCAGTGCAACCGGGACAGGCTACGAGCAGTACTTC.